Sequencing of this TCR beta chain was carried out in a study of identical twins. TCRdb recomputed calls from the 5' RACE reads with MiXCR, one row per CDR3 protein. Among about 430,000 distinct CDR3 sequences, less than 20% were seen once, and the ten largest hold about 12%. Germline CDR1 is SGHRS and CDR2 is YFSETQ. The germline V and J ends were trimmed by 7 bases and 0 bases, with 16 bases remaining between them. The CDR3 contains 15 residues. The rearrangement links TRBV5-1 to TRBJ2-5; a possible D gene is TRBD1 (6 bases). The sequence was obtained from a man aged 50 to 59 in good health. Sequencing was performed on naive T cells sorted from blood. The CDR3 DNA reads TGCGCCAGCGGCAAAACAGGGAGAAACCAAGAGACCCAGTACTTC. It yields the protein CASGKTGRNQETQYF.